This TCR beta chain was recorded in a study of CD8 T cells in Susac syndrome. Roughly 0.5 to 1 ug RNA was reverse transcribed with random hexamers. TCR beta CDR3 was amplified by immunoSEQ multiplex PCR. This amplification extended across 54 Vbeta and 13 Jbeta segments. MiXCR, applied by TCRdb to the immunoSEQ multiplex PCR reads, yields one record per CDR3 protein. The profile covers approximately 200,000 distinct CDR3 sequences, with more than 85% appearing a single time and roughly 0.13% taken by the ten largest. Negative isolation yielded CD4+ and CD8+ T cells, and FACS enriched TEMRA cells. Trimming shortened V by 2 bases and J by 0 bases, and 28 bases separated the two germline ends. This CDR3 contains 21 residues. Germline V gives CDR1 LGHNA, CDR2 YSLEER.

What was sequenced was CD8+ T cells from PBMCs. The rearrangement links TRBV4-3 to TRBJ1-1; D unresolved. The clonotype comes from a human donor with multiple sclerosis. In DNA, the CDR3 is TGCGCCAGCAGCCAAACATCTCTCCGGGGAACCCCCTCTGGGATGAACACTGAAGCTTTCTTT. Its translation is CASSQTSLRGTPSGMNTEAFF.